One sample yielded the 23 T cell receptor beta chains listed below, sequenced in a study of molecular identifiers for immune sequencing clone quantification. TCRdb independently ran MiXCR on the PCR reads; one entry per CDR3 protein. The sample contains about 640,000 distinct CDR3 sequences, just under 20% of which appear only once. Sequencing was done on a sample of naive CD8+ T cells from blood, with Jurkat cell RNA spiked in. Regarding subset: FACS-sorted CD8+CD4-CCR7+CD45RA+ naive T cells. The receptors were sampled from a human donor in good health. Some libraries in this study had Jurkat cell RNA spiked in.

CDR3 protein: CASSFEATTDTQYF. Written as DNA, the CDR3 is TGTGCCAGCAGCTTCGAGGCAACGACAGATACGCAGTATTTT. V usage is TRBV7-2 and J usage is TRBJ2-3; D is unresolved. CDR3 length: 14 amino acids. The V end was cut by 3 bases, the J end by 3 bases, with 10 bases between. The germline gives CDR1 SGHTA, CDR2 FQGNSA.

This clonotype showed up many times. This chain links TRBV29-1 with TRBJ2-5; 11 bases align to TRBD1. The germline CDR1 and CDR2 sequences are SQVTM and ANQGSEA. This CDR3 is built from 15 residues. J gave up 4 bases and V 3 bases, and 7 bases lay outside the gene matches. CDR3 coding DNA: TGCAGCGTTGACACCGGGACAGGGGGTTTAGAGACCCAGTACTTC. It is translated as CSVDTGTGGLETQYF.

This clonotype was observed many times. V is TRBV5-1 and J is TRBJ2-1; D not resolved. The V end was cut by 0 bases, the J end by 1 base, with 8 bases between. Germline CDR1 is SGHRS and CDR2 is YFSETQ. This CDR3 region has 15 residues. CDR3 DNA sequence: TGCGCCAGCAGCTTGGCCGGGTGGTCCTACAATGAGCAGTTCTTC. This gives the protein CASSLAGWSYNEQFF.

There are many counts of this clonotype. The V call is TRBV7-9, the J call TRBJ2-3, with 14 bases that match TRBD2. The V and J ends lost 5 bases and 2 bases, in that order; junction bases with no gene match: 18. The length of the CDR3 is 21 residues. The germline gives CDR1 SEHNR, CDR2 FQNEAQ (reference sequence). The CDR3 nucleotides are TGTGCCAGCAGCCCCACCTTGACTAGCGGGAGGGCCGTGGGAACCACAGATACGCAGTATTTT. As protein: CASSPTLTSGRAVGTTDTQYF.

The chain joins TRBV4-1 to TRBJ1-5; D gene unclear. Trimming took 1 base from V and 5 from J, leaving 15 bases between them. This CDR3 has 16 amino acids. Germline values: CDR1 MGHRA, CDR2 YSYEKL. CDR3 amino acids: CASSQAASATYQPQHF. The CDR3, as DNA: TGCGCCAGCAGCCAAGCAGCGTCCGCGACTTATCAGCCCCAGCATTTT.

This clonotype was observed many times. The rearrangement uses TRBV5-5 and TRBJ2-1; TRBD2 matches at 8 bases. The germline V gene has CDR1 SGHKS and CDR2 YYEKEE (reference sequence). This CDR3 is built from 14 residues. V dropped 4 bases and J dropped 3; count of bases not matched to a gene: 3. CDR3 protein: CASSPGLVYNEQFF. DNA for the CDR3: TGTGCCAGCAGCCCGGGACTAGTCTACAATGAGCAGTTCTTC.

This clonotype was seen at least ten times. CDR3 DNA sequence: TGTGCCAGCAGCTTAGAACTAGCGGGCCAGGGGGAGACCCAGTACTTC. It is translated as CASSLELAGQGETQYF. The chain uses TRBV7-2 and TRBJ2-5, with 9 nucleotides matching TRBD2. The CDR3 contains 16 residues. The V segment lost 1 base and the J segment 5 bases; nucleotides outside the gene matches: 8. The germline CDR1 and CDR2 sequences are SGHTA and FQGNSA.

This clonotype has a count of ten or more. CDR3 region: CASSPGQVHEQYF. CDR3 in DNA: TGTGCCAGTAGTCCGGGACAGGTCCACGAGCAGTACTTC. The gene calls are TRBV19 and TRBJ2-7, with 8 bases matching TRBD1. CDR3 length equals 13 residues. Per germline, CDR1 LNHDA and CDR2 SQIVND (reference sequence). V lost 5 bases, J lost 5 bases, and 5 bases stayed unmatched.

In the case of this clonotype: A much larger clone differs from this one at a single base, so this may be a read error. This chain joins TRBV27 and TRBJ2-5; D might be TRBD2 (6 bases). The CDR3 consists of 14 residues. CDR1 is MNHEY and CDR2 is SMNVEV in the germline V gene (reference sequence). The CDR3 region has the DNA TGTGTCAGCAGTTTTGGGGGGTACCAAGAGACCCAGTACTTC. Encoded protein: CVSSFGGYQETQYF.

This chain links TRBV4-3 with TRBJ2-3; D may be TRBD2 (5 bases). Germline V gene data show CDR1 as LGHNA and CDR2 as YSLEER. The CDR3 spans 17 residues. The germline V and J ends were trimmed by 0 bases and 3 bases, with 16 bases remaining between them. Here the CDR3 reads CASSQDGSPGLTDTQYF. DNA for the CDR3: TGCGCCAGCAGCCAAGATGGTAGCCCGGGATTAACAGATACGCAGTATTTT.

The chain couples TRBV7-9 to TRBJ1-2; D gene unclear. Germline CDR1 is SEHNR and CDR2 is FQNEAQ (reference sequence). V was trimmed by 8 bases and J by 4 bases, leaving 20 bases between them. This CDR3 has 15 amino acids. The CDR3 spells CASGKGGVQLYGYTF. In DNA form, the CDR3 reads TGTGCCAGCGGCAAAGGCGGTGTGCAACTCTATGGCTACACCTTC.

As regards this clonotype: With a much larger clone just one base away, this may be a read error. The V call is TRBV4-1, the J call TRBJ2-3; perhaps TRBD2 as D (6 bases). This CDR3 region has 15 residues. The V gene's germline CDR1 is MGHRA and CDR2 YSYEKL. The V end was cut by 4 bases, the J end by 4 bases, with 15 bases between. CDR3 sequence reads: CASSPVGGEADTQYF. The CDR3 bases are TGCGCCAGCAGCCCGGTCGGGGGAGAGGCAGATACGCAGTATTTT.

The rearrangement joins TRBV7-9 to TRBJ2-7; D may be TRBD1 (6 bases). Trimming took off 5 bases at V and 4 bases at J, with 18 bases between the two ends. This CDR3 contains 15 residues. Per germline, CDR1 SEHNR and CDR2 FQNEAQ (reference sequence). CDR3 DNA: TGTGCCAGCAGCGGGGACCGGGACACACGATACGAGCAGTACTTC. Residues: CASSGDRDTRYEQYF.

There are many counts of this clonotype. CDR3 in amino acids: CASRETGEAEAFF. CDR3 nucleotide sequence: TGTGCCAGCAGAGAAACAGGGGAAGCTGAAGCTTTCTTT. The chain joins TRBV7-9 to TRBJ1-1, with 7 nucleotides matching TRBD1. The J segment lost 6 bases and the V segment lost 6 bases, leaving 7 bases of the junction unmatched. Germline loops: CDR1 SEHNR, CDR2 FQNEAQ (reference sequence). This CDR3 contains 13 residues.

This clonotype was recorded many times. The V and J genes are TRBV4-3 and TRBJ2-7, with a tentative D call TRBD1 (6 bases). V was clipped by 0 bases and J by 0 bases, with 9 bases between them. The length of the CDR3 is 15 residues. The germline gives CDR1 LGHNA, CDR2 YSLEER. The CDR3 loop reads CASSQDRGSSYEQYF. The CDR3, as DNA: TGCGCCAGCAGCCAAGACAGGGGAAGCTCCTACGAGCAGTACTTC.

Many counts were recorded for this clonotype. The genes are TRBV5-6 and TRBJ2-7, with 9 bases identical to TRBD1. This CDR3 contains 16 residues. V shed 2 bases, J shed 2 bases, and the junction held 8 bases outside the gene matches. Germline-derived CDR1 and CDR2 are SGHDT and YYEEEE. This chain's CDR3 is CASSFKPGTGPYEQYF. The CDR3, as DNA: TGTGCCAGCAGCTTTAAACCCGGGACAGGGCCCTACGAGCAGTACTTC.

This clonotype was seen at least ten times. V is TRBV7-9 and J is TRBJ2-2, with a weak D call TRBD1 (5 bases). Between the trimmed V and J ends, which lost 4 bases and 6 bases, there was a span of 18 bases. Per the germline V gene, CDR1 is SEHNR and CDR2 is FQNEAQ (reference sequence). The CDR3 totals 16 residues. CDR3 DNA: TGTGCCAGCAGCTCCCACGAAGGGGTCGCAGCCGGGGAGCTGTTTTTT. Translation gives CASSSHEGVAAGELFF.

This clonotype has a count of ten or more. The CDR3 loop is CASSQAGDTEAFF. The CDR3 DNA sequence: TGCGCCAGCAGCCAAGCAGGGGACACTGAAGCTTTCTTT. The chain has TRBV4-1 and TRBJ1-1; D possibly corresponds to TRBD1 (6 bases). V lost 1 base and J lost 3, with 6 bases in between. The germline V gene encodes CDR1 MGHRA and CDR2 YSYEKL. The CDR3 is made up of 13 amino acids.

This clonotype was found many times. The chain recombines TRBV6-2 or TRBV6-3 with TRBJ1-1; 11 nucleotides align to TRBD1. The CDR3 is 14 residues long. CDR1 is MNHEY and CDR2 is SVGEGT in the germline V gene. J was trimmed by 7 bases and V by 6 bases; bases with no gene match: 7. The CDR3 loop is CASRGQGVNGEAFF. In nucleotides, the CDR3 is TGTGCCAGCAGGGGACAGGGGGTTAATGGTGAAGCTTTCTTT.

This clonotype showed up many times. The chain uses TRBV30 and TRBJ2-2; 7 nucleotides align to TRBD2. The CDR3 length is 14 residues. Germline trimming cut 7 bases from V and 5 bases from J; bases unmatched to any gene: 10. The germline gives CDR1 GTSNPN, CDR2 SVGIG (reference sequence). The CDR3 nucleotides read TGTGCCTTGCGGGGGAGAGGAGGGACCGGGGAGCTGTTTTTT. It specifies CALRGRGGTGELFF. The entire variable domain, with the rest obtained from reference TRBV30 and TRBJ2-2, is as follows: SQTIHQWPATLVQPVGSPLSLECTVEGTSNPNLYWYRQAAGRGLQLLFYSVGIGQISSEVPQNLSASRPQDRQFILSSKKLLLSDSGFYLCALRGRGGTGELFFGEGSRLTVL.

This clonotype was recorded at least ten times. The CDR3 bases are TGTGCCAGCAGCACTCTGACTAGTCACGGCCACGAGCAGTACTTC. It yields the protein CASSTLTSHGHEQYF. The gene calls are TRBV12-3 or TRBV12-4 and TRBJ2-7; TRBD2 is a possible D gene (6 bases). This CDR3 comprises 15 residues. Deletions cut 6 bases from V and 5 bases from J, with 20 bases between.

This clonotype has at least ten counts. The chain links TRBV5-6 to TRBJ2-3; D gene ambiguous. Germline-derived CDR1 and CDR2 are SGHDT and YYEEEE. CDR3 length equals 14 residues. Trimming removed 0 bases from V and 9 bases from J, with 14 bases in between. The CDR3 coding sequence is TGTGCCAGCAGCTTGGAAGATGCACAGATAACGCAGTATTTT. Translated: CASSLEDAQITQYF.

In the case of this clonotype: The conserved phenylalanine or tryptophan is not found at the CDR3 terminus, so this likely reflects a read error. The chain combines TRBV19 with TRBJ2-5; 7 bases are shared with TRBD1. CDR1 and CDR2 from the germline V gene are LNHDA and SQIVND (reference sequence). After removal of 4 bases from V and 1 base from J, the junction contained 9 bases not matched to a gene. This CDR3 is 16 amino acids long. The CDR3 is CASSTEGAVGQETQYY. The CDR3 DNA reads as TGTGCCAGTAGTACCGAGGGGGCGGTGGGCCAAGAGACCCAGTACTAC.